This paragraph reports one TCR beta chain. TCRdb keeps only in-frame clones here, not all; method: immunoSEQ multiplex PCR. This sample carries over 150,000 clones, about four fifths of them seen once, and the ten largest clones take roughly 2.8%. These data originate in a study of cytomegalovirus exposure and HLA in healthy donors. This CDR3 region has 16 residues. Germline assignment: CDR1 SGHTA and CDR2 FQGTGA. V lost 4 bases and J lost 2; bases outside the gene matches: 4. V gene TRBV7-3 combines with J gene TRBJ2-3; 12 bases fit TRBD2. The sample was PBMCs. This sequence originates from a woman in her late teens or twenties in good health and CMV-seropositive. CDR3 sequence: CASSSRTSGATDTQYF. The CDR3 DNA reads as TGTGCCAGCAGCTCCCGGACTAGCGGGGCCACAGATACGCAGTATTTT.